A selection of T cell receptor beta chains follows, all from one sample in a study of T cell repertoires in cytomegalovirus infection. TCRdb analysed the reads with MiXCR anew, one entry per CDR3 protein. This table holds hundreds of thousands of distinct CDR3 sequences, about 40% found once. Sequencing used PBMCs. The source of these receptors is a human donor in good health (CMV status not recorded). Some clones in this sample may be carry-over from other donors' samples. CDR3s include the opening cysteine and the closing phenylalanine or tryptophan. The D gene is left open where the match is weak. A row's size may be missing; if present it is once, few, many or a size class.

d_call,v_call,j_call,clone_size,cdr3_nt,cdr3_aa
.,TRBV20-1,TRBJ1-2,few,TGCAGTGCGAACTGGGTCCCCGACATACTCTACACCTTC,CSANWVPDILYTF
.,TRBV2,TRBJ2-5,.,TGTGCCAGCATGCGGGGTCCAGAGACCCAGTACTTC,CASMRGPETQYF
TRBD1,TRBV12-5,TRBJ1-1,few,TGTGCTAGTGGTAGGGACAGGGGTGACACTGAAGCTTTCTTT,CASGRDRGDTEAFF
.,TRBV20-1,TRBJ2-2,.,TGCAGTGCCTACCGGGACTCCAACACCGGGGAGCTGTTTTTT,CSAYRDSNTGELFF
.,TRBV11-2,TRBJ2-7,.,TGTGCCAGCAGTCCTGGCAGATCGTCCGAGCAGTACTTC,CASSPGRSSEQYF
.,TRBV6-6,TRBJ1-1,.,TGTGCCAGCAGTTACTTGCGGTCGGGCCCTGAAGCTTTCTTT,CASSYLRSGPEAFF
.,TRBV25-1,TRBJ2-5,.,TGTGCCAGCAGCGGACTAAAGCGAGAGACCCAGTACTTC,CASSGLKRETQYF
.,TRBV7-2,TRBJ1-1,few,TGTGCCAGCAGCTCAGAGTTGCTCCCGAACACTGAAGCTTTCTTT,CASSSELLPNTEAFF
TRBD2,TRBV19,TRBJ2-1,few,TGTGCCAGTAGTAACGGGGGGGACTCTAAAGTGCAGTTCTTC,CASSNGGDSKVQFF
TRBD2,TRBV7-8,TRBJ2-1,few,TGTGCCAGCAGCTTAGCGGGAGGACTAGCGGGGGTGGGAGGGTTAGAGCAGTTCTTC,CASSLAGGLAGVGGLEQFF
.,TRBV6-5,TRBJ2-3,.,TGTGCCAGCAGCAGCCGACTCGTACTAGGACTTCCCACAGATACGCAGTATTTT,CASSSRLVLGLPTDTQYF
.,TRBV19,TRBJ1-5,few,TGTGCCAGTAGTACGGGCCCGGATCAGCCCCAGCATTTT,CASSTGPDQPQHF
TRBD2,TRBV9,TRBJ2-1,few,TGTGCCAGCAGCGTGGGGACTAGCGGGGGTTCTAGTGAGCAGTTCTTC,CASSVGTSGGSSEQFF
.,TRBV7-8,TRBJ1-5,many,TGTGCCAGCAGCTTAAATGGGGATAGCAATCAGCCCCAGCATTTT,CASSLNGDSNQPQHF
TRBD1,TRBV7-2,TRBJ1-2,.,TGTGCCAGCAGTCGGACCGGCAGGGGGCTATCTGCCGGTGGCTACACCTTC,CASSRTGRGLSAGGYTF
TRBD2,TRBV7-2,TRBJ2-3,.,TGTGCCAGCAGCAACCGGCGCGGGAGAGGTGGCACAGATACGCAGTATTTT,CASSNRRGRGGTDTQYF
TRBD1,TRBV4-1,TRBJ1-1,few,TGCGCCAGCAGCCAAGAGCCGGGACAGGGTGGAACTGAAGCTTTCTTT,CASSQEPGQGGTEAFF
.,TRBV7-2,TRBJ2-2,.,TGTGCCAGCAGCTCCCTCCGACAGCACACCGGGGAGCTGTTTTTT,CASSSLRQHTGELFF
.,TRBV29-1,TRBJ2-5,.,TGCAGCGTTGAAAATTCGGCAGGGAGTGAGACCCAGTACTTC,CSVENSAGSETQYF
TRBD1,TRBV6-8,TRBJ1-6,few,TGTGCCAGCGGTCCTGGGACAGACTATAATTCACCCCTCCACTTT,CASGPGTDYNSPLHF
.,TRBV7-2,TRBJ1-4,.,TGTGCCAGCAGCTCATCCAGACAGCCCAGTGCAACTAATGAAAAACTGTTTTTT,CASSSSRQPSATNEKLFF
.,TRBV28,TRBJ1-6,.,TGTGCCAGCAGCCGGGGAGAATCACCCCTCCACTTT,CASSRGESPLHF
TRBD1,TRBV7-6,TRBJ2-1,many,TGTGCCAGCAGCTCTTCCGGGACAGGGTACAATGAGCAGTTCTTC,CASSSSGTGYNEQFF
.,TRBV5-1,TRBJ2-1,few,TGCGCCAGCAGCCCCCAGTACGGAGCGGACTACAATGAGCAGTTCTTC,CASSPQYGADYNEQFF
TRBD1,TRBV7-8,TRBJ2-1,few,TGTGCCAGCAGCCCGCTGGACAGGGGGTACTACAATGAGCAGTTCTTC,CASSPLDRGYYNEQFF
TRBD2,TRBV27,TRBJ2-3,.,TGTGTCAGCAGTGGGGTAGCGGGGGGCACAGATACGCAGTATTTT,CVSSGVAGGTDTQYF
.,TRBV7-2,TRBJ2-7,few,TGTGCCAGCAGCTTGCTGCAGGTGGGGGGACGCGAGCAGTACTTC,CASSLLQVGGREQYF
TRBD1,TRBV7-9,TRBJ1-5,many,TGTGCCAGCAGCAGGGACAGCCACAATCAGCCCCAGCATTTT,CASSRDSHNQPQHF
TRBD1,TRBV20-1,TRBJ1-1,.,TGCAGTGCTTACCGGGACAGGGTATTGATTGACACTGAAGCTTTCTTT,CSAYRDRVLIDTEAFF
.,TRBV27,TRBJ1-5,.,TGTGCCAGCAGTTTAATGGCAGGAGTCCAGCCCCAGCATTTT,CASSLMAGVQPQHF
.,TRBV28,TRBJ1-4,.,TGTGCCAGCAGCCCCGGACACAAGGTGGAAAACCTGTTTTTT,CASSPGHKVENLFF
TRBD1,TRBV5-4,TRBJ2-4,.,TGTGCCAGCAGCTCTACAGGGGTACTAGCCAAAAACATTCAGTACTTC,CASSSTGVLAKNIQYF